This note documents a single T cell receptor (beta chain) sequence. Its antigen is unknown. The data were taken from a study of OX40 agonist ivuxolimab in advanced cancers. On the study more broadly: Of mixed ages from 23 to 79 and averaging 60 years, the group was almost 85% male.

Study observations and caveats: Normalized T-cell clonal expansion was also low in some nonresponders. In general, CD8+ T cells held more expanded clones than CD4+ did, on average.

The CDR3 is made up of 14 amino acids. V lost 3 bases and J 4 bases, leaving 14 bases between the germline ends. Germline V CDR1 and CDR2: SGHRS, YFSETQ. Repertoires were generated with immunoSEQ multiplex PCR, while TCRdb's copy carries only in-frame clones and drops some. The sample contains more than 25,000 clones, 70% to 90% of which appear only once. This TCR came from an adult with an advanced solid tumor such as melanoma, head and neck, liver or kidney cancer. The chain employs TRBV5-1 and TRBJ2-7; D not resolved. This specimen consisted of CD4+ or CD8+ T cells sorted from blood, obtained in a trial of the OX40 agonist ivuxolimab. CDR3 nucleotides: TGCGCCAGCAGCTGGACCGGGCCAGAGTACGAGCAGTACTTC. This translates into CASSWTGPEYEQYF.